The entry below gives a single TCR beta chain sequence along with its context. Its antigen is not yet known. There are no base qualities to consult, and no much larger clone falls within one base. V is clipped by 3 bases and J by 8 bases, and the sequence between their germline boundaries is 14 bases long. The germline V gene sets CDR1 to SGDLS and CDR2 to YYNGEE. From its cysteine to its phenylalanine, the CDR3 spans 14 amino acids. Only the CDR3 portion is preserved as DNA: 42 bases, with reading frame beginning at the first base. This record comes from a study of early T cells in non-severe SARS-CoV-2 infection (dated by TCRdb to the early 2020s). Context from the whole study: Bulk RNA from unsorted whole blood was used for TCR sequencing, so alpha and beta chains could not be paired. What the authors observed across the whole study: Matching against VDJdb was skewed toward anti-spike CD8 responses, likely underestimated virus-specific expansions, and missed private and CD4 specificities.

This was a case-control study nested in a cohort of healthcare workers in London, UK, who had nasopharyngeal swab PCR tests and blood samples taken every week. Between 23 and 31 March 2020, the week of the UK lockdown, healthcare workers were enrolled and then followed up weekly for as long as 16 weeks. Libraries were built with 5' RACE. Sequencing used a NextSeq 500. Unique molecular identifiers were attached to individual cDNA molecules in the TCR library protocol so that sequencing error and PCR bias could be corrected. TCR alpha and beta chains were both sequenced, and the abundances of alpha and beta sequences in each sample were closely correlated with each other. The study's own analysis went as follows. Decombinator V4 was used to annotate the V gene, J gene and CDR3 of the TCR sequences. TCRs were defined as expanded if a significant change between any two time points was detected under a Poisson model with p below 0.0001. TCR abundances were normalised to the total number of TCRs sequenced per sample and were expressed as counts per million. TRAV1-2 paired with TRAJ12, TRAJ20 or TRAJ33 defined MAIT TCRs, while TRAV10 paired with TRAJ18 defined iNKT TCRs. VDJdb, accessed 1 November 2021, was searched for CMV, EBV and SARS-CoV-2 annotated TCRs, with TCRs annotated for multiple antigens excluded. TCRdb took the public reads, trimmed them with fastp at Q25, ran MiXCR for clone calling and kept in-frame beta chains. A single entry per CDR3 protein holds the most common genes and DNA from its merged rows. The V and J calls here are based on TCRdb, not the publication. Counted in this sample were about 46,000 distinct CDR3 sequences; over 5% of them appeared once. About 5.4% of the sample comes from the top ten.

The TCR comes from an adult who was a healthcare worker with PCR-confirmed SARS-CoV-2 infection or an uninfected control (not recorded which). The source material was whole blood, sampled at baseline. The chain couples TRBV9 to TRBJ2-2; the D call could be TRBD1 or TRBD2, with each sharing 6 bases. The CDR3 loop reads CASSATGAGGELFF. The nucleotide sequence reads as follows: TGTGCCAGCAGCGCGACGGGGGCAGGAGGGGAGCTGTTTTTT.